This T cell receptor (beta chain) was captured in a study of Tregs in tolerant kidney transplant recipients. As regards this clone: Its antigen is undetermined.

CDR1 and CDR2 from the germline V gene are LNHDA and SQIVND (reference sequence). Losses at the gene ends were 3 bases for V and 0 bases for J; bases not matched to a gene: 2. The CDR3 has 15 amino acids. Study findings and constraints: Changing PCR primers prevented nucleotide comparison between some patients' samples. Validation in larger populations is needed because few patients were studied. Biological reproducibility was not directly addressed in this study.

Related graft donors supplied nonmyeloablative bone marrow transplants, and mixed chimerism was transient. Thawed PBMCs were FACS-sorted into unstimulated CD4+CD25+CD127- regulatory T cells, CD4+CD25- non-regulatory cells, CD4 and CD8 cells. Assay: immunoSEQ multiplex PCR; the TCRdb copy retains only in-frame clones and omits some. The table records roughly 54,000 clones, approximately 89% of them present only once. The sequenced sample was CD8+ T cells from blood (PBMCs), obtained 12 months after the transplant. The source of this sequence is a human patient who received a combined kidney and bone marrow transplant. A subset of T cells may come from the graft donor. This chain uses TRBV19 with TRBJ1-3; 7 bases are shared with TRBD1. The CDR3 DNA sequence: TGTGCCAGTAGTATGGGGACAGTCTCTGGAAACACCATATATTTT. It translates to CASSMGTVSGNTIYF.